Below, 10 T cell receptor beta chains from the same sample are listed, as sequenced in a study of identical twins. TCRdb re-analysed the 5' RACE reads in MiXCR, keeping a single row per CDR3 protein. Of 280,000 or so distinct CDR3 sequences listed, under 9.5% are singletons. The data also belong to a second study, concerning yellow fever vaccine responses in identical twins.

Material: memory (CD45RO+) T cells sorted from blood. The receptors derive from a woman aged 18-35 years in good health.

This chain connects TRBV10-1 to TRBJ1-2, with TRBD1 as a possible D gene (5 bases). Germline assignment: CDR1 WNHNN and CDR2 SYGVQD (reference sequence). The CDR3 loop spans 13 amino acids. Trimming shortened V by 2 bases and J by 7 bases, and 11 bases separated the two germline ends. The CDR3 DNA follows: TGCGCCAGCAGTGAGGCAGGGCACGGTGGCTACACCTTC. Amino acid sequence: CASSEAGHGGYTF.

This clonotype was seen more than once but under ten times. This chain links TRBV3-1 with TRBJ2-3; D call uncertain. This CDR3 spans 12 amino acids. V shed 4 bases and J shed 6 bases, with 8 bases lying between them. The germline V gene has CDR1 LGHDT and CDR2 YNNKEL (reference sequence). CDR3 sequence (DNA): TGTGCCAGCAGCCTTTGGACGGATACGCAGTATTTT. It encodes CASSLWTDTQYF.

This clonotype was counted ten times or more. This chain joins TRBV12-3 or TRBV12-4 and TRBJ1-2; TRBD1 is a possible D gene (6 bases). Trimming took 5 bases from V and 5 from J, leaving 15 bases between them. The CDR3 sequence is 14 residues long. CDR3 sequence reads: CASSPPGGAYGYTF. CDR3 coding DNA: TGTGCCAGCAGTCCCCCCGGGGGCGCGTATGGCTACACCTTC.

The rearrangement joins TRBV6-4 to TRBJ2-3, with TRBD2 matching over 9 bases. CDR1 is MRHNA and CDR2 is SNTAGT in the germline V gene. The trim removed 3 bases at V and 2 bases at J, leaving 6 bases unmatched. The CDR3 has 16 amino acids. The CDR3, as DNA: TGTGCCAGCAGTGAAGAAGCGGGAGGATCCACAGATACGCAGTATTTT. Protein: CASSEEAGGSTDTQYF.

The sample holds a few counts of this clonotype. This chain uses TRBV10-2 with TRBJ2-5, with 8 bases identical to TRBD2. The CDR3 totals 13 residues. J was trimmed by 3 bases and V by 8 bases; bases with no gene match: 5. Germline values: CDR1 WSHSY, CDR2 SAAADI. DNA for the CDR3: TGCGCCAGCCAGCGGGGGCGGAAAGAGACCCAGTACTTC. Protein product: CASQRGRKETQYF.

The chain uses TRBV18 and TRBJ2-7, with D unclear. V was pared by 4 bases and J by 4 bases, with 5 bases between. CDR3 length: 11 residues. Germline assignment: CDR1 KGHSH and CDR2 LQKENI. The CDR3 DNA sequence: TGTGCCAGCTCACAGGGTTACGAGCAGTACGTC. Its protein is CASSQGYEQYV.

This clonotype appeared a few times. This chain connects TRBV6-1 to TRBJ2-2, with TRBD2 identical over 7 bases. The V segment lost 6 bases and the J segment 7 bases; nucleotides outside the gene matches: 11. The CDR3 totals 15 residues. Germline V lookup: CDR1 MNHNS, CDR2 SASEGT. DNA of the CDR3: TGTGCCAGCAGCCCCGAGGAGGGAGGGATCGGGGAGCTGTTTTTT. Encoded protein: CASSPEEGGIGELFF.

This clonotype was seen a few times. An end of the junction does not agree with germline; a read error may underlie this. The chain links TRBV15 to TRBJ2-2; weak D call: TRBD2 (5 bases). This CDR3 region has 17 residues. Germline CDR1 and CDR2: LNHNV and YYDKDF (reference sequence). CDR3 nucleotide sequence: TGTGCCACCAGCAGAGATAGTACCTACCAGAACACCGGGGAGCTGCTTTTT. It is translated as CATSRDSTYQNTGELLF.

A few counts support this clonotype. This chain uses TRBV7-8 with TRBJ2-7; D is ambiguous. V was clipped by 3 bases and J by 6 bases, with 9 bases between them. The CDR3 has 12 amino acids. Germline V gene lookup returns CDR1 SGHVS and CDR2 FQNEAQ. This CDR3 reads CASSLVRGEQYV. The CDR3 DNA follows: TGTGCCAGCAGCTTGGTGAGAGGCGAGCAGTACGTC.

This chain joins TRBV7-3 and TRBJ2-2; 13 bases fit TRBD2. This CDR3 has 18 amino acids. Germline assignment: CDR1 SGHTA and CDR2 FQGTGA. J lost 7 bases, V lost 5 bases, and 13 bases had no gene match. CDR3 nucleotides: TGTGCCAGCAGCACCTTCTTAGGACTAGCGGGAGATGGCGGGGAGCTGTTTTTT. It specifies CASSTFLGLAGDGGELFF.